What follows is one TCR beta chain and its context. The sample is drawn from a study of somatic mutations in cytotoxic T cells in rheumatoid arthritis. Clones were read by immunoSEQ multiplex PCR, and TCRdb kept only the in-frame ones, dropping some. The sample records some 30,000 clones, 75% to 90% being singletons. V was pared by 2 bases and J by 2 bases, with 10 bases between. Per germline, CDR1 MNHEY and CDR2 SVGAGI. The CDR3 is made up of 14 amino acids. Using positive magnetic bead selection on an AutoMACS, CD4+ and CD8+ cells were isolated, after which their purity was checked by flow cytometry.

The source material was CD8+ T cells sorted from blood. This TCR was recovered from an adult with rheumatoid arthritis. J is TRBJ2-7 and V is TRBV6-5, with a possible D match to TRBD2 (5 bases). CDR3 sequence: CASSYQSGTYEQYF. The CDR3 DNA follows: TGTGCCAGCAGTTACCAAAGCGGAACCTACGAGCAGTACTTC.